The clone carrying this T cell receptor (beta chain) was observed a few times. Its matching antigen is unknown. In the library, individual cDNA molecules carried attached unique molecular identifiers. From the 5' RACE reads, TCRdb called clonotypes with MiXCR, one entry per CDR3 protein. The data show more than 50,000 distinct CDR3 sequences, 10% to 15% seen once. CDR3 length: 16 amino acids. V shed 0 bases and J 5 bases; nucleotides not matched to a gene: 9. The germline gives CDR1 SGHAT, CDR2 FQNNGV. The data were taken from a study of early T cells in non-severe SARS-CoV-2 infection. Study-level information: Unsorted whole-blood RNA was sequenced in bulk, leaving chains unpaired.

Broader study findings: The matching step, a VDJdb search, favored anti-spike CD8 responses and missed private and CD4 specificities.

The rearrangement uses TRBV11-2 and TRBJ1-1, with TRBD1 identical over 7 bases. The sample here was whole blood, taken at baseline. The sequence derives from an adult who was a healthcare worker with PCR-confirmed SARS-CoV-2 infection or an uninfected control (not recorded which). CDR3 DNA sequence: TGTGCCAGCAGCTTAGAGGTAGCGGCAGGGGGAACTGAAGCTTTCTTT. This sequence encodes CASSLEVAAGGTEAFF.